This T cell receptor beta chain was found in a study of graft-versus-host responses after intestinal transplantation. Background on the study: Grafts that recipients had were multivisceral, liver-intestinal, or isolated intestinal transplants.

Assay used: immunoSEQ multiplex PCR; TCRdb lists only in-frame clones, some missing. The table includes tens of thousands of clones, around 87% detected once. V lost 2 bases, J lost 8 bases, and 3 bases stayed unmatched. Germline lookup yields CDR1 MGHRA and CDR2 YSYEKL. The length of the CDR3 is 14 residues. Regarding the study as a whole: Early post-transplant HvG declines were associated with peak circulating GvH clone levels. Patients with graft-donor T cell macrochimerism had high graft-versus-host to host-versus-graft clonal ratios in allografts. GvH clones detected in recipient marrow included some appearing first in ileum or blood.

Comment on this clone: Its antigen is still unknown.

Sequences were derived from unstimulated CD8+ T cells sorted from spleen or lymph node cells, sampled before transplant. This chain links TRBV4-1 with TRBJ1-4, with 9 nucleotides matching TRBD1. This clonotype originated in a human donor who was the organ donor for an intestinal transplant. The CDR3 loop is CASSQWDRDEKLFF. CDR3 sequence (DNA): TGCGCCAGCAGCCAATGGGACAGGGACGAAAAACTGTTTTTT.